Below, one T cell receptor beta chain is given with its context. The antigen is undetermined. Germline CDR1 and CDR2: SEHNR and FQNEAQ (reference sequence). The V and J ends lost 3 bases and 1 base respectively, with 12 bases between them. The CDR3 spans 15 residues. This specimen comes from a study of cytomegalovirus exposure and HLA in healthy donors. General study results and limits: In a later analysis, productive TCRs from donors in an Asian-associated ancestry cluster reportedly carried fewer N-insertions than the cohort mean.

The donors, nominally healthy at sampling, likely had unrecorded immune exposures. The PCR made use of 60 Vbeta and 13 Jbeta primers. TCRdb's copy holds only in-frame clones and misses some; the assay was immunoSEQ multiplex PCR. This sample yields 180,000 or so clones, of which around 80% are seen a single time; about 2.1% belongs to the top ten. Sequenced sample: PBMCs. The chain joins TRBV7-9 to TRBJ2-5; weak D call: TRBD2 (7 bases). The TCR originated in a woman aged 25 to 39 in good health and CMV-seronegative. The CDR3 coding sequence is TGTGCCAGCAGCTTCCTCGCGGGGGCCCAAGAGACCCAGTACTTC. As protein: CASSFLAGAQETQYF.